This T cell receptor beta chain was documented in a study of T-cell reconstitution after alpha-beta-depleted transplantation in children. A TCRbeta library incorporating unique molecular identifiers was prepared. TCRdb analysed the PCR reads with MiXCR anew, one entry per CDR3 protein. The sample contains 350,000 to 400,000 distinct CDR3 sequences, roughly 20% of which appear only once. Germline V gives CDR1 SGHTA, CDR2 FQGNSA. Unmatched junction bases numbered 13, after V lost 5 bases and J lost 6 bases. The CDR3 has 16 amino acids. Sequenced here: PBMCs from the stem cell graft donor, sampled from the stem cell graft. The genes are TRBV7-2 and TRBJ2-7, with 10 bases that match TRBD1. This clonotype was sampled from a human donor who donated a stem cell graft to a child with acute myeloid leukemia. CDR3 nucleotide sequence: TGTGCCAGCAGCCGAACAACAAACAGGGACAGGGGCGAGCAGTACTTC. Translated: CASSRTTNRDRGEQYF.